This TCR beta chain originates from a study of blood T cell repertoires in COVID-19. Study in general: Samples came from the United States, Italy and Spain, spanning acute and convalescent COVID-19.

This CDR3 has 13 residues. Germline trimming cut 11 bases from V and 2 bases from J; bases unmatched to any gene: 5. Study processing details: Amplification of reference gene primers provided the estimated nucleated cell counts. The data were produced by immunoSEQ multiplex PCR, yet TCRdb's version contains in-frame clones alone and is incomplete. V and J calls and clone size are as listed in that table; D and trimming were resolved from the DNA. The profile shows 30,000 to 40,000 clones, 80% of them singletons. V is TRBV12-3 or TRBV12-4 and J is TRBJ2-2; 7 bases agree with TRBD2. This clonotype was sampled from an elderly man with active or convalescent COVID-19. The source material was peripheral blood. In nucleotides, the CDR3 is TGTGCCTCCACTAGCGTTAACACCGGGGAGCTGTTTTTT. It specifies CASTSVNTGELFF.